A single sample gave rise to the 17 T cell receptor beta chains below, sequenced in a study of shared clonotypes between healthy human individuals (dated by TCRdb to the early 2020s). The protocol used for the library was the immunoSEQ multiplex PCR assay. The table comes from immuneACCESS by way of TCRdb, which keeps in-frame sequences with V and J called. Part of the clones is missing from these tables; in studies checked, under half for an unresolved V gene and the rest for unknown reasons. A total of about 730,000 clones appear in this sample, roughly 72% of them only once. The ten largest make up roughly 1.8% of the sample. Material: memory CD4+ T cells sorted from blood. The cell subset or site tag for this specimen amounts to: CD45RA-negative fraction. All receptors derive from a woman in her 30s in good health.

The chain is built from TRBV5-1 and TRBJ1-6; D remains ambiguous. Germline loops: CDR1 SGHRS, CDR2 YFSETQ. The CDR3 is 13 residues long. V was cut by 3 bases and J by 11 bases, with 12 bases left in between. CDR3 nucleotides: TGCGCCAGCAGCTCCTCGGGTTCTCCACCCCTCCACTTT. The encoded protein is CASSSSGSPPLHF.

The V and J genes are TRBV30 and TRBJ1-2, with no clear D. In germline, CDR1 is GTSNPN, CDR2 SVGIG (reference sequence). Trimming stripped 2 bases from V and 8 bases from J, with 15 bases between. The CDR3 is made up of 13 amino acids. For the CDR3, the DNA is TGTGCCTGGAGTCCGACCGCGGTAGACGGCTACACCTTC. Its translation is CAWSPTAVDGYTF. Full variable domain (remainder filled in from reference TRBV30 and TRBJ1-2): SQTIHQWPATLVQPVGSPLSLECTVEGTSNPNLYWYRQAAGRGLQLLFYSVGIGQISSEVPQNLSASRPQDRQFILSSKKLLLSDSGFYLCAWSPTAVDGYTFGSGTRLTVV.

The gene calls are TRBV18 and TRBJ1-5, with D perhaps matching TRBD1 (5 bases). The V gene lost 3 bases and the J gene lost 4 bases, with 10 bases spanning the gap. The CDR3 totals 14 residues. Germline loops: CDR1 KGHSH, CDR2 LQKENI. CDR3 sequence reads: CASSPDSKNQPQHF. CDR3 DNA: TGTGCCAGCTCACCTGACAGTAAAAATCAGCCCCAGCATTTT.

In the case of this clone: A read error is likely, as this CDR3 ends without the conserved phenylalanine or tryptophan. This chain connects TRBV4-1 to TRBJ1-5; maybe TRBD1 (6 bases). V lost 0 bases to trimming and J lost 6 bases, with 12 bases between them. The length of the CDR3 is 15 residues. Germline loops: CDR1 MGHRA, CDR2 YSYEKL. Here the CDR3 reads CASSQEQGTSQPQHL. The DNA for the CDR3 is TGCGCCAGCAGCCAAGAGCAGGGGACGAGTCAGCCCCAGCATCTT.

This clone was recorded a few times. V usage is TRBV4-1 and J usage is TRBJ1-2, with D possibly matching TRBD1 (5 bases). CDR1 is MGHRA and CDR2 is YSYEKL in the germline V gene. The CDR3 is 17 residues long. With 0 bases removed from V and 4 bases from J, the gap between germline ends came to 18 bases. The CDR3 loop is CASSQDWDVGAGYGYTF. The DNA of the CDR3 is TGCGCCAGCAGCCAAGATTGGGACGTCGGGGCTGGCTATGGCTACACCTTC.

J is TRBJ2-5 and V is TRBV7-2; TRBD1 matches 7 bases. CDR3 length: 15 residues. In germline, CDR1 is SGHTA, CDR2 FQGNSA. Losses at the gene ends were 1 base for V and 3 bases for J; bases not matched to a gene: 5. The CDR3 loop is CASSLGGQSKETQYF. The CDR3 coding sequence is TGTGCCAGCAGCTTAGGGGGACAGTCCAAAGAGACCCAGTACTTC.

The gene calls are TRBV5-1 and TRBJ1-1; 9 nucleotides agree with TRBD1. With 4 bases clipped from V and 3 bases from J, the junction kept 7 bases outside the gene matches. CDR1 is SGHRS and CDR2 is YFSETQ in the germline V gene. The CDR3 runs to 15 residues. The CDR3 DNA reads as TGCGCCAGCAGCACAAGGGGGGACAGGGACACTGAAGCTTTCTTT. Translating it yields CASSTRGDRDTEAFF.

This clone was detected only once. V usage is TRBV28 and J usage is TRBJ2-7; TRBD2 agrees at 7 bases. Trimming took 4 bases from V and 1 from J; bases not matched to a gene: 4. The CDR3 sequence is 14 residues long. Germline lookup yields CDR1 MDHEN and CDR2 SYDVKM. The CDR3 region has the DNA TGTGCCAGCAGTTGGGGGGGAGGGTCCTACGAGCAGTACTTC. This codes for CASSWGGGSYEQYF.

On this clone itself: Distinct nucleotide sequences in the sample also encode this CDR3. The chain combines TRBV5-1 with TRBJ2-1; TRBD2 aligns across 10 bases. J gave up 4 bases and V 3 bases, and 4 bases lay outside the gene matches. CDR1 and CDR2 from the germline V gene are SGHRS and YFSETQ. The CDR3 extends over 15 amino acids. This CDR3 is CASSSASGSYNEQFF. The CDR3 DNA sequence: TGCGCCAGCAGCTCCGCTAGCGGGAGTTACAATGAGCAGTTCTTC.

The rearrangement uses TRBV25-1 and TRBJ2-3; D remains ambiguous. In germline, CDR1 is MGHDK, CDR2 SYGVNS. Trimming took off 3 bases at V and 0 bases at J, with 16 bases between the two ends. The CDR3 totals 17 residues. CDR3 protein: CASSEDGSWGSTDTQYF. The DNA for the CDR3 is TGTGCCAGCAGTGAGGATGGGTCATGGGGTAGCACAGATACGCAGTATTTT. Complete variable domain (other parts from reference TRBV25-1 and TRBJ2-3): EADIYQTPRYLVIGTGKKITLECSQTMGHDKMYWYQQDPGMELHLIHYSYGVNSTEKGDLSSESTVSRIRTEHFPLTLESARPSHTSQYLCASSEDGSWGSTDTQYFGPGTRLTVL.

The genes are TRBV6-6 and TRBJ1-1; D is ambiguous. The CDR3 is made up of 15 amino acids. Germline V lookup: CDR1 MNHNY, CDR2 SVGAGI (reference sequence). V lost 4 bases, J lost 1 base, and 13 bases lay in between. This chain's CDR3 is CASSLVPEPNTEAFF. CDR3 DNA sequence: TGTGCCAGCAGTTTAGTCCCGGAGCCGAACACTGAAGCTTTCTTT.

J is TRBJ2-1 and V is TRBV28; D uncertain. Germline V gives CDR1 MDHEN, CDR2 SYDVKM. V lost 8 bases, J lost 9 bases, and 20 bases lay in between. The CDR3 runs to 14 residues. The CDR3: CASSLRMKIGEQFF. CDR3 bases: TGTGCCAGCTCCCTAAGGATGAAGATTGGTGAGCAGTTCTTC.

The chain joins TRBV7-3 to TRBJ2-1, with 13 bases that match TRBD2. This CDR3 is 16 amino acids long. CDR1 is SGHTA, CDR2 FQGTGA, per germline. V shed 2 bases and J 9 bases; nucleotides not matched to a gene: 7. The CDR3: CASSLGGLAGKGEQFF. DNA for the CDR3: TGTGCCAGCAGCTTAGGGGGACTAGCGGGAAAGGGTGAGCAGTTCTTC.

The rearrangement joins TRBV11-2 to TRBJ2-1; a weak D match, TRBD1 (5 bases). Trimming stripped 2 bases from V and 2 bases from J, with 10 bases between. Germline loops: CDR1 SGHAT, CDR2 FQNNGV. This CDR3 is built from 15 residues. The CDR3 region has the DNA TGTGCCAGCAGCTTACAGGCCAGGGCCTACAATGAGCAGTTCTTC. It is translated as CASSLQARAYNEQFF.

The chain combines TRBV5-5 with TRBJ2-7; D gene ambiguous. V gave up 3 bases and J gave up 6 bases, with 10 bases separating them. Germline CDR1 and CDR2: SGHKS and YYEKEE (reference sequence). The CDR3 contains 12 residues. The CDR3 nucleotides read TGTGCCAGCAGCTCTCCACTGGGCGAGCAGTACTTC. It codes for CASSSPLGEQYF.

The chain carries TRBV5-8 and TRBJ1-5; D unclear. This CDR3 spans 14 amino acids. Per the germline V gene, CDR1 is SGHTS and CDR2 is YDEGEE. V was shortened by 4 bases and J by 11 bases, with 19 bases between the two germline ends. CDR3: CASSTHGDGRSQHF. CDR3 nucleotide sequence: TGTGCCAGCAGCACCCACGGCGACGGCAGGTCCCAGCATTTT.

This chain uses TRBV27 with TRBJ2-7, with 9 bases matching TRBD1. V trimming: 6 bases; J trimming: 5 bases; junction bases outside the gene matches: 17. Germline V gene data show CDR1 as MNHEY and CDR2 as SMNVEV (reference sequence). The CDR3 has 17 residues. The CDR3 here is CASSHPPRDRVKNEQYF. In DNA, the CDR3 is TGTGCCAGCAGCCATCCTCCCCGGGACAGGGTAAAAAACGAGCAGTACTTC.